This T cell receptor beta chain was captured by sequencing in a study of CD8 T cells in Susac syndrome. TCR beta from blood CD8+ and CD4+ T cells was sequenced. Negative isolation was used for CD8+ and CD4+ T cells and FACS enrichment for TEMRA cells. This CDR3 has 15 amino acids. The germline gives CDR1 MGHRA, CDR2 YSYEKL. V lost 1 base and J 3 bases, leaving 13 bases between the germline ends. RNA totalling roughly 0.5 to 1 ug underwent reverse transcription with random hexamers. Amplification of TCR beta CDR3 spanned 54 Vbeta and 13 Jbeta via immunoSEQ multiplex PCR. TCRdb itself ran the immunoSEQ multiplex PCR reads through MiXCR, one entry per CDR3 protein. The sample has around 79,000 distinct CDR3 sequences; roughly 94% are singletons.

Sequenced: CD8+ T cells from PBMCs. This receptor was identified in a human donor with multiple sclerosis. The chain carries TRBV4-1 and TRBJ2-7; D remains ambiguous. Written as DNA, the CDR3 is TGCGCCAGCAGCCAAGTAGGTGGATTGGGCTACGAGCAGTACTTC. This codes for CASSQVGGLGYEQYF.